The 31 T cell receptor beta chains listed next were all sequenced from one sample in a study of T cell changes during pregnancy in multiple sclerosis. Assay: immunoSEQ multiplex PCR; the TCRdb copy retains only in-frame clones and omits some. The repertoire includes approximately 37,000 clones, less than 95% of them detected once, and about 1.7% sits in the top ten. The starting material was peripheral blood, obtained in the third trimester of pregnancy. The receptors originated from a female donor with multiple sclerosis, enrolled in a pregnancy study.

The V call is TRBV6-5, the J call TRBJ2-5, with 9 bases fitting TRBD2. The CDR3 has 15 amino acids. Germline CDR1 is MNHEY and CDR2 is SVGAGI. Trimming took 0 bases from V and 6 from J; bases not matched to a gene: 5. CDR3 region: CASSYSWTSAKTQYF. The CDR3 DNA reads as TGTGCCAGCAGTTACTCGTGGACTAGCGCGAAGACCCAGTACTTC.

The rearrangement links TRBV5-1 to TRBJ2-1, with 12 bases fitting TRBD2. This CDR3 region has 15 residues. Germline values: CDR1 SGHRS, CDR2 YFSETQ. Trimming at V came to 1 base and at J to 12 bases, leaving 8 bases not matched to a gene. The CDR3 is CASSLTRTSGEGQFF. The CDR3 nucleotides read TGCGCCAGCAGCTTGACCAGGACTAGCGGGGAAGGGCAGTTCTTC.

The chain has TRBV4-1 and TRBJ1-4; D not resolved. V lost 1 base and J 3 bases, leaving 12 bases between the germline ends. The CDR3 runs 16 residues. The germline V gene has CDR1 MGHRA and CDR2 YSYEKL. CDR3 amino acids: CASSQGEETPNEKLFF. The DNA for the CDR3 is TGCGCCAGCAGCCAAGGGGAGGAGACGCCTAATGAAAAACTGTTTTTT.

A single count supports this clone. This chain links TRBV9 with TRBJ1-1; TRBD1 aligns across 9 bases. This CDR3 has 13 amino acids. CDR1 is SGDLS, CDR2 YYNGEE, per germline. The V segment lost 3 bases and the J segment 7 bases; nucleotides outside the gene matches: 4. This CDR3 reads CASSGTGVFEAFF. The DNA of the CDR3 is TGTGCCAGCAGCGGGACAGGGGTCTTTGAAGCTTTCTTT.

The J gene is TRBJ2-1, the V gene TRBV6-5; TRBD2 matches at 10 bases. The CDR3 has 14 amino acids. Germline V gives CDR1 MNHEY, CDR2 SVGAGI. The V and J ends lost 6 bases and 6 bases, in that order; junction bases with no gene match: 5. The CDR3 sequence is CASSQTSGPNEQFF. In DNA, the CDR3 is TGTGCCAGCAGCCAGACTAGCGGGCCCAATGAGCAGTTCTTC.

This chain connects TRBV6-1 to TRBJ2-5; D ambiguous. The V end was cut by 3 bases, the J end by 5 bases, with 7 bases between. The CDR3 has 12 amino acids. CDR1 and CDR2 (germline): MNHNS, SASEGT. As DNA, the CDR3 is TGTGCCAGCAGTGAGAGCAGGGAGACCCAGTACTTC. The encoded protein is CASSESRETQYF.

The CDR3 bases are TGTGCCTGGAGTGTGGGGACAACAACTAATGAAAAACTGTTTTTT. Protein product: CAWSVGTTTNEKLFF. The rearrangement uses TRBV30 and TRBJ1-4, with D possibly matching TRBD1 (6 bases). There are 15 residues in the CDR3. Germline values: CDR1 GTSNPN, CDR2 SVGIG (reference sequence). Trimming pared 0 bases from V and 0 bases from J, leaving 8 bases between.

The chain combines TRBV30 with TRBJ2-2; 9 bases map to TRBD1. The CDR3 loop spans 14 amino acids. CDR1 is GTSNPN and CDR2 is SVGIG in the germline V gene (reference sequence). V was clipped by 5 bases and J by 5 bases; unmatched bases: 6. The CDR3, as DNA: TGTGCCTGGGCCGGGACAGGGAGGACCGGGGAGCTGTTTTTT. Translated, it gives CAWAGTGRTGELFF.

This clone was seen only a few times. The chain is built from TRBV30 and TRBJ1-5; 7 bases are a match to TRBD1. The germline V gene has CDR1 GTSNPN and CDR2 SVGIG (reference sequence). V gave up 4 bases and J gave up 7 bases; unmatched junction bases: 7. The CDR3 has 13 amino acids. The chain's CDR3 is CAWNDREGQPQHF. CDR3 in DNA: TGTGCCTGGAACGACAGGGAAGGCCAGCCCCAGCATTTT.

The rearrangement joins TRBV11-3 to TRBJ2-5; possibly TRBD2 for D (5 bases). Between the trimmed V and J ends, which lost 1 base and 1 base, there was a span of 10 bases. Germline lookup yields CDR1 SGHNT and CDR2 YENEEA. The CDR3 has 15 residues. This chain's CDR3 is CASSLGVEGQETQYF. The CDR3 DNA is TGTGCCAGCAGCTTAGGAGTCGAGGGCCAAGAGACCCAGTACTTC.

The chain combines TRBV5-5 with TRBJ2-2, with 7 bases identical to TRBD2. The CDR3 contains 15 residues. From germline, CDR1 is SGHKS and CDR2 YYEKEE (reference sequence). V was pared by 3 bases and J by 5 bases, with 7 bases of the junction left unmatched. The CDR3 loop is CASSSIAGPTGELFF. In nucleotides, the CDR3 is TGTGCCAGCAGCTCCATAGCGGGCCCTACCGGGGAGCTGTTTTTT.

This clone came up once. This chain links TRBV7-2 with TRBJ2-7; 10 nucleotides align to TRBD2. CDR3 length: 18 residues. CDR1 and CDR2 from the germline V gene are SGHTA and FQGNSA. After removal of 1 base from V and 1 base from J, the junction contained 10 bases not matched to a gene. This chain's CDR3 is CASSLGRAGGPISYEQYF. The CDR3 region has the DNA TGTGCCAGCAGCTTAGGTCGAGCGGGGGGGCCGATTTCCTACGAGCAGTACTTC.

This clone has just one count. The chain recombines TRBV6-1 with TRBJ2-5; tentative D call: TRBD1 (5 bases). TRBJ2-7 matches the DNA end more closely, so the J call is doubtful. The CDR3 runs to 13 residues. Germline V CDR1 and CDR2: MNHNS, SASEGT. The CDR3 loop is CASSAQAFYEQYF. Written as DNA, the CDR3 is TGTGCCAGCAGTGCACAGGCTTTCTACGAGCAGTACTTC.

The rearrangement links TRBV2 to TRBJ2-5; D is perhaps TRBD2 (5 bases). CDR3 length: 14 residues. Germline values: CDR1 SNHLY, CDR2 FYNNEI. With 7 bases removed from V and 0 bases from J, the gap between germline ends came to 12 bases. CDR3 DNA: TGTGCCAGCAAGTTGAGCGGAGACCAAGAGACCCAGTACTTC. Its translation is CASKLSGDQETQYF. The full variable domain, completed using reference TRBV2 and TRBJ2-5, is EPEVTQTPSHQVTQMGQEVILRCVPISNHLYFYWYRQILGQKVEFLVSFYNNEISEKSEIFDDQFSVERPDGSNFTLKIRSTKLEDSAMYFCASKLSGDQETQYFGPGTRLLVL.

The genes are TRBV5-1 and TRBJ2-1, with 8 bases that match TRBD1. There are 17 residues in the CDR3. In germline, CDR1 is SGHRS, CDR2 YFSETQ. J was trimmed by 1 base and V by 0 bases; bases with no gene match: 6. The CDR3 loop is CASSLEGHRGSYNEQFF. The CDR3 DNA sequence: TGCGCCAGCAGCTTGGAGGGGCACAGGGGGTCCTACAATGAGCAGTTCTTC.

The gene calls are TRBV7-9 and TRBJ1-4; D gene uncertain. The V and J ends lost 2 bases and 7 bases respectively, with 11 bases between them. The CDR3 covers 14 residues. From germline, CDR1 is SEHNR and CDR2 FQNEAQ (reference sequence). The CDR3 loop reads CASSLRLGGEKLFF. Written as DNA, the CDR3 is TGTGCCAGCAGCTTACGGTTAGGAGGTGAAAAACTGTTTTTT.

The J gene is TRBJ2-3, the V gene TRBV19, with 11 bases identical to TRBD1. V shed 8 bases and J 7 bases; nucleotides not matched to a gene: 8. Germline assignment: CDR1 LNHDA and CDR2 SQIVND (reference sequence). The CDR3 loop spans 14 amino acids. CDR3 protein: CASGGGQGVNTQYF. For the CDR3, the DNA is TGTGCCAGTGGGGGGGGACAGGGGGTTAATACGCAGTATTTT.

This clone was seen more than once but under ten times. This chain joins TRBV6-1 and TRBJ2-7; D is possibly TRBD1 (6 bases). The ends were cut back, 2 bases at V and 1 base at J, with 12 bases in the middle. Germline V gene sequence: CDR1 MNHNS, CDR2 SASEGT. This CDR3 has 15 amino acids. CDR3 in DNA: TGTGCCAGCAGTGAAACAGGGTTGAAGTCCTACGAGCAGTACTTC. Its translation: CASSETGLKSYEQYF.

The V gene is TRBV28, the J gene TRBJ2-1; D is perhaps TRBD2 (6 bases). Per the germline V gene, CDR1 is MDHEN and CDR2 is SYDVKM. The CDR3 loop spans 14 amino acids. The V end was cut by 1 base, the J end by 8 bases, with 12 bases between. DNA for the CDR3: TGTGCCAGCAGTTTATCCCACCAGCGGGATGAGCAGTTCTTC. Encoded protein: CASSLSHQRDEQFF.

The rearrangement joins TRBV30 to TRBJ2-2; TRBD2 agrees at 7 bases. There are 11 residues in the CDR3. Germline-derived CDR1 and CDR2 are GTSNPN and SVGIG (reference sequence). Trimming removed 5 bases from V and 7 bases from J; junction bases left unmatched: 1. The CDR3 DNA reads TGTGCCTGGGGGGGGGTCGGGGAGCTGTTTTTT. Translation gives CAWGGVGELFF.

This clone has only a few counts. CDR3 loop: CSVEPDRTSGSRDTQYF. The CDR3 nucleotides read TGCAGCGTTGAACCCGATCGGACTAGCGGGAGCCGGGATACGCAGTATTTT. V gene TRBV29-1 combines with J gene TRBJ2-3, with 13 nucleotides matching TRBD2. The CDR3 totals 17 residues. J lost 6 bases, V lost 2 bases, and 11 bases had no gene match. The germline V gene encodes CDR1 SQVTM and CDR2 ANQGSEA.

This rearrangement joins TRBV15 to TRBJ1-2, with unresolved D. V lost 0 bases to trimming and J lost 8 bases, with 19 bases between them. This CDR3 has 16 residues. From germline, CDR1 is LNHNV and CDR2 YYDKDF (reference sequence). In DNA form, the CDR3 reads TGTGCCACCAGCAGAGATAAAGATTTGCGAGTATCGGGCTACACCTTC. Its translation is CATSRDKDLRVSGYTF.

The chain links TRBV6-1 to TRBJ1-2; D remains ambiguous. The CDR3 runs to 13 residues. Between the trimmed V and J ends, which lost 3 bases and 4 bases, there was a span of 9 bases. Germline V lookup: CDR1 MNHNS, CDR2 SASEGT. For the CDR3, the DNA is TGTGCCAGCAGTGAGAACGGAGTCTATGGCTACACCTTC. Its protein product is CASSENGVYGYTF.

The genes are TRBV2 and TRBJ1-1; possibly TRBD1 for D (5 bases). V was trimmed by 6 bases and J by 1 base, leaving 12 bases between them. Germline CDR1 SNHLY, CDR2 FYNNEI. CDR3 size: 14 residues. This chain's CDR3 is CASREAGPNTEAFF. The CDR3 nucleotides are TGTGCCAGCAGGGAGGCGGGGCCGAACACTGAAGCTTTCTTT.

CDR3 nucleotides: TGTGCCAGTAATTCGTATGCGGGAGGGCCCACAGATACGCAGTATTTT. Amino acid sequence: CASNSYAGGPTDTQYF. V is TRBV19 and J is TRBJ2-3; 9 bases are shared with TRBD2. Per the germline V gene, CDR1 is LNHDA and CDR2 is SQIVND (reference sequence). V was pared by 7 bases and J by 2 bases, with 10 bases of the junction left unmatched. CDR3 length equals 16 residues.

V gene TRBV2 combines with J gene TRBJ2-1, with 14 positions matching TRBD2. This CDR3 contains 15 residues. The J segment lost 7 bases and the V segment lost 6 bases, leaving 5 bases of the junction unmatched. Germline V gene data show CDR1 as SNHLY and CDR2 as FYNNEI. The DNA for the CDR3 is TGTGCCAGCAGAGAGACTAGCGGGAGGGAGAATGAGCAGTTCTTC. Protein sequence: CASRETSGRENEQFF.

This sequence joins TRBV25-1 and TRBJ1-1; TRBD1 matches at 10 bases. V trimming: 8 bases; J trimming: 2 bases; junction bases outside the gene matches: 8. The CDR3 contains 15 residues. CDR1 and CDR2 (germline): MGHDK, SYGVNS. The CDR3 region has the DNA TGTGCCAGCCTCCCGGGGACAGGGGTAAACACTGAAGCTTTCTTT. It is translated as CASLPGTGVNTEAFF.

The chain employs TRBV29-1 and TRBJ2-7; TRBD1 agrees at 10 bases. Looked up from germline, CDR1 is SQVTM and CDR2 is ANQGSEA. CDR3 length: 12 amino acids. Germline trimming cut 7 bases from V and 2 bases from J; bases unmatched to any gene: 2. Written as DNA, the CDR3 is TGCAGCGCCGGACAGGGGGCCTACGAGCAGTACTTC. It is translated as CSAGQGAYEQYF.

The chain uses TRBV27 and TRBJ2-3; TRBD2 aligns across 13 bases. Looked up from germline, CDR1 is MNHEY and CDR2 is SMNVEV (reference sequence). The CDR3 has 16 residues. Trimming cost V 5 bases and J 4 bases; bases outside gene matches: 6. CDR3 sequence: CASSGGTSGTPDTQYF. For the CDR3, the DNA is TGTGCCAGCAGTGGCGGGACTAGCGGGACCCCAGATACGCAGTATTTT.

The rearrangement links TRBV28 to TRBJ1-5; D is unresolved. Germline CDR1 MDHEN, CDR2 SYDVKM. This CDR3 spans 14 amino acids. Trimming took 5 bases from V and 0 from J, leaving 8 bases between them. CDR3: CASSLLYSNQPQHF. CDR3 bases: TGTGCCAGCAGTCTCCTTTATAGCAATCAGCCCCAGCATTTT.

V usage is TRBV18 and J usage is TRBJ2-7; 8 nucleotides align to TRBD1. J gave up 6 bases and V 2 bases, and 12 bases lay outside the gene matches. CDR3 length: 16 amino acids. Germline CDR1 is KGHSH and CDR2 is LQKENI. The CDR3: CASSPGLGTGAPEQYF. In DNA, the CDR3 is TGTGCCAGCTCACCAGGCCTAGGGACAGGCGCCCCCGAGCAGTACTTC.